This TCR beta chain originates from a study of T cell responses to AZD1222 COVID-19 vaccine. As for the study in general: Combined were second doses at about 4 or about 12 weeks. Whole-study findings and limits: The donors showed a predominance of white British ancestry and of females, with possible underestimation of clonal diversity. Among spike-specific TCRs, nearly half reportedly target unmutated variant regions.

Germline values: CDR1 SGHRS, CDR2 YFSETQ. V trimming: 4 bases; J trimming: 0 bases; junction bases outside the gene matches: 8. The CDR3 runs to 18 residues. Regarding this clone: The antigen is not known.

Sequencing was performed with immunoSEQ multiplex PCR; in TCRdb, only in-frame clones are kept and a portion is missing. The top ten hold 3% to 5% of the sample, which has 150,000 to 200,000 clones, 90% to 95% seen once. This clonotype was sampled from an adult in good health. This chain joins TRBV5-1 and TRBJ1-4; 11 nucleotides agree with TRBD1. Material: peripheral blood, obtained on day 0 of AZD1222 vaccination. Written as DNA, the CDR3 is TGCGCCAGCAGCCCACTACCGGGACAGGGGGCAACTAATGAAAAACTGTTTTTT. It translates to CASSPLPGQGATNEKLFF.